This paragraph covers one T cell receptor (beta chain) sequence. These data are taken from a study of beta chain features in type 1 diabetes. V gave up 4 bases and J gave up 7 bases; unmatched junction bases: 10. The CDR3 contains 15 residues. Germline CDR1 GTSNPN, CDR2 SVGIG (reference sequence). Every bit of the isolated RNA underwent reverse transcription, so sequencing read expressed TCRB transcripts. Sequencing used immunoSEQ multiplex PCR; TCRdb keeps in-frame clones, though not all of them. Of under 400,000 clones in the sample, around 12% are singletons; the top ten hold approximately 0.015%. The sequencing input was naive CD4+ T cells from blood. The TCR sequence derives from a man between 18 and 35 years old in good health. The chain recombines TRBV30 with TRBJ1-5; 10 bases are shared with TRBD1. The CDR3 region is CAWTRGTGAGQPQHF. The CDR3 nucleotides read TGTGCCTGGACCCGAGGGACAGGGGCCGGGCAGCCCCAGCATTTT.